These 28 T cell receptor beta chains were sequenced from one sample in a study of cytomegalovirus exposure and HLA in healthy donors. Measured with immunoSEQ multiplex PCR; TCRdb has only the in-frame clones, and not every one. In the table there are about 150,000 clones, roughly 84% of which are singletons. Input material: PBMCs. These receptors came from a human donor in good health.

This clone appeared a single time. The chain combines TRBV10-3 with TRBJ2-7; maybe TRBD2 (5 bases). This CDR3 is built from 15 residues. CDR1 and CDR2 (germline): ENHRY, SYGVKD. V lost 5 bases, J lost 2 bases, and 16 bases lay in between. The CDR3 coding sequence is TGTGCCATCAGTTTGAGATGGAGGAAACCCTACGAGCAGTACTTC. Encoded protein: CAISLRWRKPYEQYF.

CDR3 DNA sequence: TGTGCCAGCGGCAGACAGGGAATCTACGAGCAGTACTTC. This encodes CASGRQGIYEQYF. This sequence joins TRBV6-5 and TRBJ2-7, with 7 positions matching TRBD1. Germline V CDR1 and CDR2: MNHEY, SVGAGI. This CDR3 is 13 amino acids long. Losses at the gene ends were 8 bases for V and 3 bases for J; bases not matched to a gene: 7.

The chain joins TRBV27 to TRBJ1-2; 10 bases are a match to TRBD1. CDR3 length equals 15 residues. Looked up from germline, CDR1 is MNHEY and CDR2 is SMNVEV (reference sequence). V lost 5 bases to trimming and J lost 7 bases; unmatched junction nucleotides: 10. This CDR3 is CASSNPGQGFRGYTF. In nucleotides, the CDR3 is TGTGCCAGCAGTAACCCGGGACAGGGGTTTCGTGGCTACACCTTC.

The J gene is TRBJ1-2, the V gene TRBV18, with D possibly TRBD1 on 6 matching bases. Germline CDR1 and CDR2: KGHSH and LQKENI. The V end lost 1 base, the J end lost 2 bases, and 14 bases lay between the germline ends. The CDR3 is made up of 16 amino acids. The CDR3 protein is CASSPLTGTRNYGYTF. CDR3 nucleotide sequence: TGTGCCAGCTCACCACTTACAGGGACCCGCAACTATGGCTACACCTTC.

The V gene is TRBV2, the J gene TRBJ1-2; 7 positions match TRBD1. Germline CDR1 is SNHLY and CDR2 is FYNNEI. The CDR3 is 21 amino acids. V trimming: 4 bases; J trimming: 3 bases; junction bases outside the gene matches: 26. The CDR3 coding sequence is TGTGCCAGCAGTGTAAGGTTGGGCCAGCCCACAGGGGAGGAGGCTTACTATGGCTACACCTTC. Amino acids: CASSVRLGQPTGEEAYYGYTF.

The chain couples TRBV6-1 to TRBJ1-2; possible D gene TRBD1, 5 bases. This CDR3 contains 13 residues. V was shortened by 8 bases and J by 4 bases, with 14 bases between the two germline ends. Germline V CDR1 and CDR2: MNHNS, SASEGT. The CDR3 spells CASSPDSFYGYTF. As DNA, the CDR3 is TGTGCCAGCTCTCCCGACAGCTTCTATGGCTACACCTTC.

This chain links TRBV5-1 with TRBJ2-1, with 7 bases fitting TRBD1. Unmatched junction bases numbered 4, after V lost 3 bases and J lost 1 base. Germline V gives CDR1 SGHRS, CDR2 YFSETQ. The CDR3 spans 15 residues. CDR3 sequence: CASSYWDSSYNEQFF. Written as DNA, the CDR3 is TGCGCCAGCAGCTACTGGGACAGTTCCTACAATGAGCAGTTCTTC.

CDR3 sequence reads: CASSERQGRSTGELFF. The CDR3 nucleotides read TGTGCCAGCAGTGAACGACAGGGGCGAAGCACCGGGGAGCTGTTTTTT. This chain joins TRBV6-1 and TRBJ2-2; TRBD1 agrees at 8 bases. The CDR3 extends over 16 amino acids. J was trimmed by 4 bases and V by 2 bases; bases with no gene match: 6. CDR1 is MNHNS, CDR2 SASEGT, per germline.

This clone has a handful of counts. The chain joins TRBV30 to TRBJ2-2, with TRBD2 as a possible D gene (6 bases). The V and J ends lost 3 bases and 3 bases respectively, with 14 bases between them. Germline values: CDR1 GTSNPN, CDR2 SVGIG (reference sequence). The CDR3 has 15 residues. This CDR3 is CAWSKPSADTGELFF. CDR3 bases: TGTGCCTGGAGCAAGCCTAGCGCAGACACCGGGGAGCTGTTTTTT.

This clone was seen many times. The chain couples TRBV6-4 to TRBJ2-7; 10 bases are a match to TRBD2. CDR3 size: 18 residues. The V and J ends lost 2 bases and 7 bases, in that order; junction bases with no gene match: 17. Germline V gene sequence: CDR1 MRHNA, CDR2 SNTAGT. CDR3: CASSDGPGGTSASREQYF. Here the CDR3 DNA reads TGTGCCAGCAGTGACGGGCCGGGGGGGACTAGCGCCTCTCGGGAGCAGTACTTC.

The chain couples TRBV28 to TRBJ1-5; D not resolved. The CDR3 covers 14 residues. Germline CDR1 is MDHEN and CDR2 is SYDVKM. The V end lost 1 base, the J end lost 11 bases, and 15 bases lay between the germline ends. The CDR3 loop reads CASSLSARPEAQHF. The CDR3 DNA reads TGTGCCAGCAGTTTATCCGCCCGCCCCGAGGCCCAGCATTTT.

V gene TRBV7-6 combines with J gene TRBJ2-1; a possible D gene is TRBD2 (6 bases). V lost 1 base to trimming and J lost 2 bases, with 15 bases between them. This CDR3 region has 17 residues. Germline values: CDR1 SGHVS, CDR2 FNYEAQ. CDR3 sequence: CASSLVAGIGAYNEQFF. In nucleotides, the CDR3 is TGTGCCAGCAGCTTAGTTGCGGGGATAGGAGCCTACAATGAGCAGTTCTTC.

This clone was seen at least ten times. The V and J genes are TRBV14 and TRBJ1-1; D gene ambiguous. V dropped 5 bases and J dropped 4 bases, with 14 bases sitting between them. The CDR3 is 14 amino acids. CDR1 and CDR2 (germline): SGHDN, FVKESK. This chain's CDR3 is CASSDLGRSTEAFF. Here the CDR3 DNA reads TGTGCCAGCAGCGACCTCGGGAGATCCACTGAAGCTTTCTTT.

This rearrangement joins TRBV18 to TRBJ1-1, with D possibly matching TRBD1 (5 bases). V gave up 0 bases and J gave up 2 bases, with 7 bases separating them. This CDR3 comprises 14 residues. The germline gives CDR1 KGHSH, CDR2 LQKENI. The CDR3 region is CASSPPGLNTEAFF. Here the CDR3 DNA reads TGTGCCAGCTCACCACCGGGACTTAACACTGAAGCTTTCTTT. Full variable domain (rest looked up from reference TRBV18 and TRBJ1-1): NAGVMQNPRHLVRRRGQEARLRCSPMKGHSHVYWYRQLPEEGLKFMVYLQKENIIDESGMPKERFSAEFPKEGPSILRIQQVVRGDSAAYFCASSPPGLNTEAFFGQGTRLTVV.

The chain uses TRBV29-1 and TRBJ1-2, with D tentatively TRBD1 (6 bases). Germline assignment: CDR1 SQVTM and CDR2 ANQGSEA. CDR3 length equals 14 residues. V dropped 3 bases and J dropped 9 bases, with 20 bases sitting between them. CDR3 coding DNA: TGCAGCGTTGATGGGGTTGAACAGGGTTCGAGCTACACCTTC. It translates to CSVDGVEQGSSYTF.

J is TRBJ2-6 and V is TRBV5-1; TRBD1 matches 11 bases. Germline V lookup: CDR1 SGHRS, CDR2 YFSETQ. The J segment lost 1 base and the V segment lost 4 bases, leaving 10 bases of the junction unmatched. The CDR3 consists of 19 residues. CDR3 DNA sequence: TGCGCCAGCAGCATGGACAGGGGGCGGCTATTATCTGGGGCCAACGTCCTGACTTTC. Translated, it gives CASSMDRGRLLSGANVLTF.

The chain is built from TRBV7-9 and TRBJ1-2, with 9 bases matching TRBD1. Germline V gene data show CDR1 as SEHNR and CDR2 as FQNEAQ (reference sequence). The CDR3 length is 13 residues. V dropped 3 bases and J dropped 4; count of bases not matched to a gene: 0. The CDR3 bases are TGTGCCAGCAGCTTGACAGGGGGCTATGGCTACACCTTC. Encoded protein: CASSLTGGYGYTF.

The gene calls are TRBV2 and TRBJ1-6, with unresolved D. The CDR3 is 12 residues long. Trimming stripped 4 bases from V and 9 bases from J, with 7 bases between. Per germline, CDR1 SNHLY and CDR2 FYNNEI. The chain's CDR3 is CASSVGSSPLHF. In DNA form, the CDR3 reads TGTGCCAGCAGTGTCGGGAGTTCACCCCTCCACTTT.

V gene TRBV29-1 combines with J gene TRBJ2-1, with D tentatively TRBD2 (5 bases). The germline V and J ends were trimmed by 3 bases and 5 bases, with 17 bases remaining between them. The CDR3 length is 15 residues. Germline CDR1 SQVTM, CDR2 ANQGSEA. CDR3 sequence reads: CSVEGRLRRDNEQFF. In DNA, the CDR3 is TGCAGCGTTGAGGGGAGACTTAGAAGGGACAATGAGCAGTTCTTC.

The rearrangement links TRBV4-1 to TRBJ2-4; D possibly corresponds to TRBD2 (6 bases). The CDR3 is made up of 13 amino acids. Germline V gives CDR1 MGHRA, CDR2 YSYEKL. V was cut by 4 bases and J by 8 bases, with 12 bases left in between. The CDR3 reads CASSLSGLDIQYF. CDR3 sequence (DNA): TGCGCCAGCAGCCTATCGGGACTTGACATTCAGTACTTC.

This chain connects TRBV28 to TRBJ1-5, with TRBD1 matching over 8 bases. This CDR3 has 16 amino acids. With V trimmed by 3 bases and J by 7 bases, 11 bases remained unmatched. The V gene's germline CDR1 is MDHEN and CDR2 SYDVKM. The CDR3 here is CASSLHSTGVGQPQHF. The CDR3 region has the DNA TGTGCCAGCAGTTTGCATTCGACAGGGGTGGGACAGCCCCAGCATTTT.

The rearrangement uses TRBV4-1 and TRBJ2-5; 7 bases map to TRBD2. Losses at the gene ends were 0 bases for V and 4 bases for J; bases not matched to a gene: 5. In germline, CDR1 is MGHRA, CDR2 YSYEKL. The length of the CDR3 is 15 residues. CDR3 bases: TGCGCCAGCAGCCAAGATATGGGGGGGAGAGAGACCCAGTACTTC. Encoded protein: CASSQDMGGRETQYF.

V gene TRBV28 combines with J gene TRBJ1-2; TRBD1 might be the D (5 bases). The length of the CDR3 is 21 residues. Per germline, CDR1 MDHEN and CDR2 SYDVKM. Trimming removed 3 bases at V and 1 base at J, with 30 bases between. This CDR3 reads CASSLSIWAGNDYLLNYGYTF. The DNA of the CDR3 is TGTGCCAGCAGTTTGAGTATTTGGGCAGGGAACGATTACCTCCTTAACTATGGCTACACCTTC.

The V gene is TRBV4-1, the J gene TRBJ1-1, with 9 bases identical to TRBD1. CDR3 length: 15 residues. The germline V gene encodes CDR1 MGHRA and CDR2 YSYEKL. V lost 2 bases and J lost 6; bases outside the gene matches: 7. The DNA of the CDR3 is TGCGCCAGCAGCCAACCCCGGGACAGGGAATCTGAAGCTTTCTTT. Protein product: CASSQPRDRESEAFF.

The CDR3 reads CASSRQSKGTDTQYF. The CDR3 DNA follows: TGTGCCAGCAGCCGACAGTCTAAAGGAACAGATACGCAGTATTTT. V is TRBV2 and J is TRBJ2-3; the D gene is possibly TRBD1 (5 bases). Germline-derived CDR1 and CDR2 are SNHLY and FYNNEI. The CDR3 extends over 15 amino acids. Between the trimmed V and J ends, which lost 6 bases and 3 bases, there was a span of 16 bases. The full variable domain, rest sourced from reference TRBV2 and TRBJ2-3, is EPEVTQTPSHQVTQMGQEVILRCVPISNHLYFYWYRQILGQKVEFLVSFYNNEISEKSEIFDDQFSVERPDGSNFTLKIRSTKLEDSAMYFCASSRQSKGTDTQYFGPGTRLTVL.

This clone was observed a few times. V usage is TRBV4-1 and J usage is TRBJ1-6; no firm D call. This CDR3 is built from 13 residues. Between the trimmed V and J ends, which lost 0 bases and 10 bases, there was a span of 7 bases. Germline V gives CDR1 MGHRA, CDR2 YSYEKL. CDR3 nucleotides: TGCGCCAGCAGCCAAGATCGGGAATCACCCCTCCACTTT. Translation gives CASSQDRESPLHF.

The chain joins TRBV19 to TRBJ1-5; 8 bases agree with TRBD1. V shed 3 bases, J shed 1 base, and the junction held 2 bases outside the gene matches. The CDR3 covers 15 residues. The germline V gene has CDR1 LNHDA and CDR2 SQIVND (reference sequence). The CDR3 sequence: CASSIDRGSNQPQHF. CDR3 in DNA: TGTGCCAGTAGTATCGACAGGGGAAGCAATCAGCCCCAGCATTTT.

The rearrangement joins TRBV2 to TRBJ1-1; tentative D call: TRBD1 (5 bases). V lost 4 bases, J lost 2 bases, and 14 bases lay in between. Germline V gives CDR1 SNHLY, CDR2 FYNNEI. This CDR3 has 15 residues. The CDR3 region is CASSGVAGRNTEAFF. The DNA of the CDR3 is TGTGCCAGCAGTGGTGTGGCGGGGCGAAACACTGAAGCTTTCTTT.